This TCR beta chain was captured by sequencing in a study of T cell responses to AZD1222 COVID-19 vaccine. The study, taken as a whole, reports: Spike-specific TCRs gained breadth and depth after people received two AZD1222 doses. Epitopes outside B.1.351 and B.1.1.7 mutated regions reportedly drew nearly half of spike TCRs.

V trimming: 4 bases; J trimming: 6 bases; junction bases outside the gene matches: 7. The CDR3 totals 14 residues. Germline CDR1 SGDLS, CDR2 YYNGEE. Sequencing was performed with immunoSEQ multiplex PCR; in TCRdb, only in-frame clones are kept and a portion is missing. Of 140,000 or so clones in the sample, approximately 85% were seen once. Details on this clone: The target antigen is unknown.

The rearrangement uses TRBV9 and TRBJ2-1; 7 nucleotides align to TRBD1. This receptor was identified in an adult who received the MenACWY meningococcal vaccine as a control. The starting material was peripheral blood, obtained 28 days after the second dose of the MenACWY control vaccine. The CDR3 DNA reads TGTGCCAGCAGCCCCCGGGACAGTTCCAATGAGCAGTTCTTC. This translates into CASSPRDSSNEQFF. The variable domain in full, with the rest retrieved from reference TRBV9 and TRBJ2-1, is DSGVTQTPKHLITATGQRVTLRCSPRSGDLSVYWYQQSLDQGLQFLIQYYNGEERAKGNILERFSAQQFPDLHSELNLSSLELGDSALYFCASSPRDSSNEQFFGPGTRLTVL.